The table lists the clone carrying this T cell receptor (beta chain) with many counts. Antigen unknown. Germline lookup yields CDR1 DFQATT and CDR2 SNEGSKA (reference sequence). The CDR3 runs 15 residues. Trimming removed 0 bases at V and 3 bases at J, with 13 bases between. The data were obtained in a study of breast tumors, draining lymph nodes, adjacent tissues. TCRdb recomputed calls from the multiplex PCR reads with MiXCR, one row per CDR3 protein. The table has around 170,000 distinct CDR3 sequences, around a third seen once. Breast cancer patients provided tissue from their axillary draining lymph nodes. Findings and limits, study-wide: That most tumor T cells come from lymph nodes remained unproven. Tumor repertoires ranked between lymph nodes and nontumor tissue in diversity, with V and J gene preferences. Most tumor T cells seemingly derive from lymph node, then expand in tumor.

The receptor's source is a female donor with breast cancer. Some clones in this sample may be carry-over from other donors' samples. The chain is built from TRBV20-1 and TRBJ2-3, with D tentatively TRBD2 (5 bases). The sample was axillary lymph node tissue. The CDR3 region has the DNA TGCAGTGCTAGAGATGGCGGGCAAGGAACAGATACGCAGTATTTT. This gives the protein CSARDGGQGTDTQYF.